Included here is one TCR beta chain sequence, with context. The data are from a study of blood T cell repertoires in COVID-19. Study background: Donors in the United States, Italy and Spain gave samples during acute or convalescent COVID-19. T cells, B-cell-depleted T cells, or PBMCs provided the cDNA or gDNA that served as material.

Germline CDR1 is LNHDA and CDR2 is SQIVND (reference sequence). The germline V and J ends were trimmed by 7 bases and 10 bases, with 13 bases remaining between them. The CDR3 runs to 11 residues. Source study methods: Reference gene primers were amplified, and this amplification served to estimate nucleated cell counts. Libraries were prepared by immunoSEQ multiplex PCR; TCRdb keeps only in-frame clonotypes and omits some of them. That table supplies the V and J calls and clone size; D and trimming were determined from the DNA. The sample includes approximately 240,000 clones, 85% of them seen just once.

The J gene is TRBJ1-1, the V gene TRBV19; D is unclear. The TCR was taken from a woman aged 60-70 years with active or convalescent COVID-19. Specimen: peripheral blood. The CDR3 DNA reads TGTGCCAGTACCGCTCCCTTGAGAGCTTTCTTT. Its translation is CASTAPLRAFF.